This T cell receptor (beta chain) was recovered during a study of human T cells and chemical hapten exposure. Original analysis: Samples had a median of roughly 100,000 TCRs, ranging roughly 23,224 to 750,000. TCRdb processed the RACE reads anew with MiXCR; each CDR3 protein has one entry. The V and J calls come from TCRdb's annotation, not from the publication. The sample has about 180,000 distinct CDR3 sequences; just under 30% are singletons. CDR1 and CDR2 (germline): SGHKS, YYEKEE (reference sequence). The CDR3 is 14 residues long. Trimming cost V 4 bases and J 7 bases, with 15 bases left between them. Time point in this sample: pre-sensitization, week 0. As to treatment: therapeutic diphenylcyclopropenone sensitization with weekly scalp DPC.

The chain combines TRBV5-5 with TRBJ1-5, with a possible D match to TRBD1 (6 bases). Sequencing was performed on whole blood, taken in connection with sensitization to the hapten diphenylcyclopropenone (DPC). This TCR was sampled from a woman in her 30s with alopecia areata. Some clones in this sample may be carry-over from other donors' samples. The CDR3 DNA reads TGTGCCAGCAGCCCCACAGGGTTGGGGCAGCCCCAGCATTTT. Translated, it gives CASSPTGLGQPQHF.